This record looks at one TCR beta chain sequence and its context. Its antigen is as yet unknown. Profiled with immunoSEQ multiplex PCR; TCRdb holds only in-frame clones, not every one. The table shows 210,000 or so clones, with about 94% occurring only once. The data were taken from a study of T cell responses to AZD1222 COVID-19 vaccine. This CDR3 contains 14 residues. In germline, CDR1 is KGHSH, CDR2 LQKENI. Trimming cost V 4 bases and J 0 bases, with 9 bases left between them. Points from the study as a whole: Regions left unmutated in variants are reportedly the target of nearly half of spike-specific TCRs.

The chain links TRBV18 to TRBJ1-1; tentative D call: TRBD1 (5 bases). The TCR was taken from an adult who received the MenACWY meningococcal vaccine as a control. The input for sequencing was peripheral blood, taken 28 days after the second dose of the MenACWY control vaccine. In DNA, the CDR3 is TGTGCCAGCTCACAACAGGCGCTGAACACTGAAGCTTTCTTT. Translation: CASSQQALNTEAFF. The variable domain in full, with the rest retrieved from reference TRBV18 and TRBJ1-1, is NAGVMQNPRHLVRRRGQEARLRCSPMKGHSHVYWYRQLPEEGLKFMVYLQKENIIDESGMPKERFSAEFPKEGPSILRIQQVVRGDSAAYFCASSQQALNTEAFFGQGTRLTVV.